The entry below gives a single T cell receptor (beta chain) sequence along with its context. These data originate in a study of blood T cell repertoires in COVID-19. Measured with immunoSEQ multiplex PCR; TCRdb has only the in-frame clones, and not every one. In the table there are approximately 180,000 clones, 75% to 90% of which are singletons. Sequenced material: PBMCs or T cells enriched from blood (not recorded which). The receptor was derived from a woman aged 40-49 years with acute COVID-19.

CDR3: CASSPGVRASSGNTIYF. The CDR3 nucleotides read TGCGCCAGCAGCCCCGGGGTAAGGGCTTCCTCTGGAAACACCATATATTTT. The genes are TRBV5-1 and TRBJ1-3; no reliable D call. The CDR3 spans 17 residues. The germline V gene has CDR1 SGHRS and CDR2 YFSETQ. V gave up 4 bases and J gave up 0 bases, with 17 bases separating them.